The 18 T cell receptor beta chains below all came from one sample that was sequenced in a study of blood T cell repertoires in COVID-19. Sequencing was performed with immunoSEQ multiplex PCR; in TCRdb, only in-frame clones are kept and a portion is missing. This sample has 200,000 to 250,000 clones; about 90% occur once, and the top ten carry 10% to 14%. Sequences were obtained from PBMCs or T cells enriched from blood (not recorded which). The source of these receptors is a man aged 25-45 years who had recovered from COVID-19.

The chain links TRBV9 to TRBJ2-7, with 8 bases aligning to TRBD2. Germline CDR1 reads SGDLS; CDR2 reads YYNGEE. The V segment lost 0 bases and the J segment 6 bases; nucleotides outside the gene matches: 8. The CDR3 length is 15 residues. CDR3 nucleotides: TGTGCCAGCAGCGTAGATGGAGGCGGGGGGCGCGAGCAGTACTTC. This encodes CASSVDGGGGREQYF. The full variable domain, completed using reference TRBV9 and TRBJ2-7, is DSGVTQTPKHLITATGQRVTLRCSPRSGDLSVYWYQQSLDQGLQFLIQYYNGEERAKGNILERFSAQQFPDLHSELNLSSLELGDSALYFCASSVDGGGGREQYFGPGTRLTVT.

The V call is TRBV7-2, the J call TRBJ1-4; D perhaps matches TRBD1 (6 bases). V lost 6 bases to trimming and J lost 7 bases, with 18 bases between them. This CDR3 is 15 amino acids long. Germline assignment: CDR1 SGHTA and CDR2 FQGNSA. DNA for the CDR3: TGTGCCAGCAGTCCAGACAGCGCCAGGGGTGAAAAACTGTTTTTT. Its translation: CASSPDSARGEKLFF.

V is TRBV4-2 and J is TRBJ1-1, with a possible D match to TRBD1 (6 bases). Trimming took off 3 bases at V and 5 bases at J, with 16 bases between the two ends. CDR1 LGHNA and CDR2 YNFKEQ come from the germline V gene. This CDR3 contains 15 residues. The CDR3 here is CASSQEQGLGTEAFF. The CDR3 bases are TGTGCCAGCAGCCAGGAGCAGGGGTTAGGGACTGAAGCTTTCTTT.

This chain uses TRBV7-8 with TRBJ1-5, with 10 positions matching TRBD1. The germline V gene encodes CDR1 SGHVS and CDR2 FQNEAQ. After removal of 4 bases from V and 0 bases from J, the junction contained 6 bases not matched to a gene. This CDR3 is built from 17 residues. The CDR3 nucleotides read TGTGCCAGCAGCTCTAGCGGGGACAGGGGTAGCAATCAGCCCCAGCATTTT. Encoded protein: CASSSSGDRGSNQPQHF. Looking up the rest from reference TRBV7-8 and TRBJ1-5 gives the full variable domain: GAGVSQSPRYKVAKRGQDVALRCDPISGHVSLFWYQQALGQGPEFLTYFQNEAQLDKSGLPSDRFFAERPEGSVSTLKIQRTQQEDSAVYLCASSSSGDRGSNQPQHFGDGTRLSIL.

This clone occurred a few times. The J gene is TRBJ1-2, the V gene TRBV14; 7 positions agree with TRBD1. The germline V gene has CDR1 SGHDN and CDR2 FVKESK. The CDR3 consists of 16 residues. Trimming took 0 bases from V and 4 from J; bases not matched to a gene: 8. The CDR3 loop reads CASSQDPRGQVYGYTF. DNA of the CDR3: TGTGCCAGCAGCCAAGATCCGAGGGGGCAGGTCTATGGCTACACCTTC.

CDR3 DNA sequence: TGTGCCAGCAGCTGGGGGGGCAGCGGGACTCAGGGGCTATCAGGCGAGCAGTACTTC. Translating it yields CASSWGGSGTQGLSGEQYF. The V and J genes are TRBV11-2 and TRBJ2-7, with D possibly TRBD2 on 7 matching bases. The germline V gene encodes CDR1 SGHAT and CDR2 FQNNGV. The CDR3 loop spans 19 amino acids. Trimming took off 4 bases at V and 6 bases at J, with 31 bases between the two ends.

CDR3 region: CATRLGYNSPLHF. The CDR3, as DNA: TGTGCCACCCGGCTAGGCTATAATTCACCCCTCCACTTT. The chain couples TRBV15 to TRBJ1-6, with D hard to call. The CDR3 loop spans 13 amino acids. V was shortened by 8 bases and J by 3 bases, with 8 bases between the two germline ends. Germline CDR1 and CDR2: LNHNV and YYDKDF (reference sequence).

The chain joins TRBV19 to TRBJ2-7, with D tentatively TRBD2 (6 bases). Trimming removed 5 bases from V and 0 bases from J, with 11 bases in between. The CDR3 is made up of 14 amino acids. Looked up from germline, CDR1 is LNHDA and CDR2 is SQIVND (reference sequence). CDR3 sequence: CASSVSSASYEQYF. The CDR3 region has the DNA TGTGCCAGTAGTGTATCTAGCGCCTCCTACGAGCAGTACTTC.

The rearrangement links TRBV20-1 to TRBJ1-2; D is unclear. The V and J ends lost 3 bases and 2 bases respectively, with 16 bases between them. The germline CDR1 and CDR2 sequences are DFQATT and SNEGSKA (reference sequence). The CDR3 loop spans 15 amino acids. The CDR3 nucleotides read TGCAGTGCTAGTAACGGCGGCAGAACAAACTATGGCTACACCTTC. Translation: CSASNGGRTNYGYTF.

This rearrangement joins TRBV6-6 to TRBJ1-5, with 9 positions matching TRBD1. The CDR3 is 14 residues long. V was clipped by 6 bases and J by 3 bases; unmatched bases: 3. The germline V gene encodes CDR1 MNHNY and CDR2 SVGAGI (reference sequence). The CDR3 DNA reads TGTGCCAGCAGGAGGACAGGGGACAATCAGCCCCAGCATTTT. This codes for CASRRTGDNQPQHF.

The V gene is TRBV2, the J gene TRBJ1-5; TRBD1 agrees at 7 bases. The CDR3 contains 15 residues. CDR1 and CDR2 (germline): SNHLY, FYNNEI. V shed 7 bases and J 5 bases; nucleotides not matched to a gene: 11. This CDR3 reads CASMNRGYMDQPQHF. The CDR3 coding sequence is TGTGCCAGCATGAACAGGGGATATATGGATCAGCCCCAGCATTTT.

The genes are TRBV28 and TRBJ2-5; 11 positions agree with TRBD2. After removal of 6 bases from V and 14 bases from J, the junction contained 14 bases not matched to a gene. Per germline, CDR1 MDHEN and CDR2 SYDVKM. The CDR3 consists of 14 residues. As DNA, the CDR3 is TGTGCCAGCAGCCCCGGGACTAGCGGCTCGTCGTGTTACTTC. It encodes CASSPGTSGSSCYF. Supplemented by reference TRBV28 and TRBJ2-5, the full variable domain reads DVKVTQSSRYLVKRTGEKVFLECVQDMDHENMFWYRQDPGLGLRLIYFSYDVKMKEKGDIPEGYSVSREKKERFSLILESASTNQTSMYLCASSPGTSGSSCYFGPGTRLLVL.

CDR3 DNA: TGTGCCAGCAGTGAAGCGGCGGACAGGGAAGACGAGCAGTACTTC. Protein sequence: CASSEAADREDEQYF. The chain joins TRBV6-1 to TRBJ2-7, with TRBD1 matching over 8 bases. The CDR3 length is 15 residues. Per germline, CDR1 MNHNS and CDR2 SASEGT. V shed 0 bases, J shed 5 bases, and the junction held 6 bases outside the gene matches.

The rearrangement links TRBV18 to TRBJ2-4; 8 bases are a match to TRBD1. The CDR3 is 19 residues long. V lost 5 bases and J lost 0; bases outside the gene matches: 15. Per germline, CDR1 KGHSH and CDR2 LQKENI. The CDR3 loop is CASSSSDRVGGLAKNIQYF. The CDR3 bases are TGTGCCAGCTCATCCTCGGACAGGGTTGGAGGGTTAGCCAAAAACATTCAGTACTTC.

The chain uses TRBV5-1 and TRBJ1-2, with a tentative D call TRBD1 (6 bases). This CDR3 is 14 amino acids long. Trimming cost V 4 bases and J 13 bases, with 23 bases left between them. Germline CDR1 reads SGHRS; CDR2 reads YFSETQ. Here the CDR3 DNA reads TGCGCCAGCAGCGGAACCGGGACATACGTTTTAGGCACCTTC. Its translation: CASSGTGTYVLGTF.

This clone has only a few counts. The chain has TRBV24-1 and TRBJ1-1, with a tentative D call TRBD1 (5 bases). This CDR3 has 13 residues. V dropped 7 bases and J dropped 1 base, with 9 bases sitting between them. CDR1 and CDR2 from the germline V gene are KGHDR and SFDVKD. The CDR3 DNA follows: TGTGCCACCAGAGGAGGGGAGAACACTGAAGCTTTCTTT. This encodes CATRGGENTEAFF.

This clone turned up a few times. The chain combines TRBV5-1 with TRBJ1-3; D gene unclear. The CDR3 is made up of 15 amino acids. The V end was cut by 4 bases, the J end by 0 bases, with 11 bases between. The V gene's germline CDR1 is SGHRS and CDR2 YFSETQ. The CDR3 DNA is TGCGCCAGCAGCCCACGGGGTTCCTCTGGAAACACCATATATTTT. Translation: CASSPRGSSGNTIYF.

The chain employs TRBV19 and TRBJ2-7; D perhaps matches TRBD1 (6 bases). The CDR3 covers 14 residues. Germline lookup yields CDR1 LNHDA and CDR2 SQIVND (reference sequence). The V gene lost 8 bases and the J gene lost 2 bases, with 16 bases spanning the gap. The CDR3 DNA follows: TGTGCCAGTTCCGGACAGCATACAACCTACGAGCAGTACTTC. Protein product: CASSGQHTTYEQYF.